This T cell receptor (beta chain) appears in the sequencing data of a study of cytomegalovirus exposure and HLA in healthy donors. At the level of the study: Genetic ancestry analysis placed about 76% of the approximately 390 donors that were genotyped in the Caucasian-associated cluster.

The CDR3 is 14 amino acids. The germline V gene has CDR1 SGHNT and CDR2 YYREEE (reference sequence). Trimming stripped 1 base from V and 5 bases from J, with 10 bases between. The PCR was carried out with 60 Vbeta primers and 13 Jbeta primers. Data came from immunoSEQ multiplex PCR; TCRdb stores just in-frame clones and leaves some out. The sample contains approximately 180,000 clones, 70% to 85% of which appear only once. The source of this sequence is a woman aged 25 to 39 in good health and CMV-seropositive. Sequencing was carried out using PBMCs. V and J are TRBV5-4 and TRBJ2-1; maybe TRBD1 (5 bases). CDR3 residues: CASSLSSGHNEQFF. CDR3 sequence (DNA): TGTGCCAGCAGCTTGAGTTCAGGGCACAATGAGCAGTTCTTC. The whole variable domain, filled in from reference TRBV5-4 and TRBJ2-1, reads ETGVTQSPTHLIKTRGQQVTLRCSSQSGHNTVSWYQQALGQGPQFIFQYYREEENGRGNFPPRFSGLQFPNYSSELNVNALELDDSALYLCASSLSSGHNEQFFGPGTRLTVL.